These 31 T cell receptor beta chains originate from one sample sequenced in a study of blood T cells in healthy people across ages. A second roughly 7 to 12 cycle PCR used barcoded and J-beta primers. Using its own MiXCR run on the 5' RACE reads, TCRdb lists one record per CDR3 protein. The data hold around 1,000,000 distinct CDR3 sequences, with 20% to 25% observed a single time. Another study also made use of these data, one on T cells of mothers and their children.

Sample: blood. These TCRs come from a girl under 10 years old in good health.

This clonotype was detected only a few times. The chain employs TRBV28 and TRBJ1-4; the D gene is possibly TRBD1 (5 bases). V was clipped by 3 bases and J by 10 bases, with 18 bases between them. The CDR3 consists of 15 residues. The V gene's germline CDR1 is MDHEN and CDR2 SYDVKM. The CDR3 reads CASSLGGQGFGKLFF. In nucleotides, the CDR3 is TGTGCCAGCAGTTTGGGCGGCCAGGGTTTTGGAAAACTGTTTTTT.

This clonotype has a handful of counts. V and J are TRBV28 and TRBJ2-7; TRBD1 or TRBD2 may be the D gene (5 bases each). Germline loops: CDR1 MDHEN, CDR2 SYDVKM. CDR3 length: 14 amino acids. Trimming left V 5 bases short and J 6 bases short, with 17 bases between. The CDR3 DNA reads TGTGCCAGCAGTCTCCCCGGGGACCCCGGCGAGCAGTACTTC. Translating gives CASSLPGDPGEQYF.

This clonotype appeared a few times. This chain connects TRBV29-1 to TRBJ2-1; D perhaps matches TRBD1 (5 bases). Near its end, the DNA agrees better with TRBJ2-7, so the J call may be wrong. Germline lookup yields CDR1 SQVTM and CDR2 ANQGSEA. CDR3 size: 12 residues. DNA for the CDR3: TGCAGCGTTGGATCCAGGGTGTACGAGCAGTACTTC. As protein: CSVGSRVYEQYF.

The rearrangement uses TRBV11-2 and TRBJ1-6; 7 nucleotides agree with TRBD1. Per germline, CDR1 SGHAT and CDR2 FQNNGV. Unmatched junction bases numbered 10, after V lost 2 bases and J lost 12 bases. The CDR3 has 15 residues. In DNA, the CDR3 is TGTGCCAGCAGCTTAAGGGGGCCCCCAAAAGGACCCCTCCACTTT. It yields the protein CASSLRGPPKGPLHF.

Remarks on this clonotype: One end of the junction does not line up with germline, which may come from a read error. As DNA, the CDR3 is TGTGCCAGCAGCCGAAGTCGGGCGGGGGCCAACGTCCTGGCTTTC. As protein: CASSRSRAGANVLAF. V usage is TRBV11-1 and J usage is TRBJ2-6, with D possibly being TRBD2 (7 bases). Germline V CDR1 and CDR2: SGHAT, FQDESV (reference sequence). This CDR3 is 15 amino acids long. The full variable domain, with the rest looked up from reference TRBV11-1 and TRBJ2-6, is EAEVAQSPRYKITEKSQAVAFWCDPISGHATLYWYRQILGQGPELLVQFQDESVVDDSQLPKDRFSAERLKGVDSTLKIQPAELGDSAMYLCASSRSRAGANVLAFGAGSRLTVL.

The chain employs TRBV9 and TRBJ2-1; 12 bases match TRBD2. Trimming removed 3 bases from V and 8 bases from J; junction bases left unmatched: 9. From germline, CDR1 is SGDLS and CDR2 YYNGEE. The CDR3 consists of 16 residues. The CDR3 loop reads CASSAPLAGGGDEQFF. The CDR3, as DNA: TGTGCCAGCAGCGCCCCACTAGCGGGAGGCGGGGATGAGCAGTTCTTC.

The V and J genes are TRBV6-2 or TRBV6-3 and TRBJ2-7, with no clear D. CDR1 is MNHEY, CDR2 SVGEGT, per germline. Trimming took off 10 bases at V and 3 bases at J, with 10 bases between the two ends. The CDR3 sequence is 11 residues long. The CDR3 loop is CATAIDYEQYF. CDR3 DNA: TGTGCCACCGCCATAGACTACGAGCAGTACTTC.

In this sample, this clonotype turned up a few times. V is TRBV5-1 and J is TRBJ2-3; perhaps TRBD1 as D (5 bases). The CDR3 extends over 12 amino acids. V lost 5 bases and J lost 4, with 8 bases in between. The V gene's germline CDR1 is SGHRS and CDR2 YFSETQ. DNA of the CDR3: TGCGCCAGCAGAGAAGGGGCAGATACGCAGTATTTT. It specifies CASREGADTQYF. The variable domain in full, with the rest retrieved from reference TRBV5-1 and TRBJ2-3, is KAGVTQTPRYLIKTRGQQVTLSCSPISGHRSVSWYQQTPGQGLQFLFEYFSETQRNKGNFPGRFSGRQFSNSRSEMNVSTLELGDSALYLCASREGADTQYFGPGTRLTVL.

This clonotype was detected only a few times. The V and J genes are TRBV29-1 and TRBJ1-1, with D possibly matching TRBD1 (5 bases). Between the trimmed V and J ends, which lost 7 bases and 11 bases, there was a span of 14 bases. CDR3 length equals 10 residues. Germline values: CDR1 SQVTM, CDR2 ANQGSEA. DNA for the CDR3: TGCAGCGCCTTACAACGGGACGCTTTCTTT. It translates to CSALQRDAFF.

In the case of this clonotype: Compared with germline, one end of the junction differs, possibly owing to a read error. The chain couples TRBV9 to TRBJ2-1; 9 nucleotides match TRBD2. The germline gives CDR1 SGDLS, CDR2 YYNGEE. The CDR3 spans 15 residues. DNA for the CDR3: TGTGTCAGCAGAGCAGGACTAGCGACCATCAATGAGCAGTTCTTC. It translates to CVSRAGLATINEQFF.

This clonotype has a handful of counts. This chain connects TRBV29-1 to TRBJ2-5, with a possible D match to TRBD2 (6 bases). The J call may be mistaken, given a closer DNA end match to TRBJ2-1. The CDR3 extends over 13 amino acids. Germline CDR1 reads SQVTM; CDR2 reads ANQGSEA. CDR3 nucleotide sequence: TGCAGCGTGGATTCCGGACTGGGGGGTGAGCAGTTCTTC. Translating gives CSVDSGLGGEQFF.

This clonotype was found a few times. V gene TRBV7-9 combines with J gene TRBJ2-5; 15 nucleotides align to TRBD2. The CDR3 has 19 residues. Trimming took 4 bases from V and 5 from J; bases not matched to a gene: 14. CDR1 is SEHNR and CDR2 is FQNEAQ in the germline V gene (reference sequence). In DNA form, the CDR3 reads TGTGCCAGCAGCTCATTTTCGAAACCGGGACTAGCGGGAGGTGAGACCCAGTACTTC. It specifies CASSSFSKPGLAGGETQYF.

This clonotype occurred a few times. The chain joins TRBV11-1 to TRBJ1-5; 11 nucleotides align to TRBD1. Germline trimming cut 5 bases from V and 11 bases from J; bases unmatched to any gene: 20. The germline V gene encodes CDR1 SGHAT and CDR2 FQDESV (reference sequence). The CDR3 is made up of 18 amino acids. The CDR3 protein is CASSRGQGVRPRCWSQHF. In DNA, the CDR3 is TGTGCCAGCAGCAGGGGACAGGGGGTTCGTCCGAGGTGTTGGTCCCAGCATTTT. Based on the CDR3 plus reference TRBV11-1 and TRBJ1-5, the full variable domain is EAEVAQSPRYKITEKSQAVAFWCDPISGHATLYWYRQILGQGPELLVQFQDESVVDDSQLPKDRFSAERLKGVDSTLKIQPAELGDSAMYLCASSRGQGVRPRCWSQHFGDGTRLSIL.

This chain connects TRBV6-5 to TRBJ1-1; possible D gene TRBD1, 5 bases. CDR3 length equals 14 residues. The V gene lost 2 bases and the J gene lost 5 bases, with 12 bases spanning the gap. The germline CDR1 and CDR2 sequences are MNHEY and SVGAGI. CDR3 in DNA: TGTGCCAGCAGTTACGGGGACTGGGGAACTGAAGCTTTCTTT. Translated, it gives CASSYGDWGTEAFF.

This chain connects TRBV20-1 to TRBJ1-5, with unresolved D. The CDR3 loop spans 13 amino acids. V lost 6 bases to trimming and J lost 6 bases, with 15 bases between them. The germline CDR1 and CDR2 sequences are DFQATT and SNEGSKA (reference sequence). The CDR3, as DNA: TGCAGTGCCAACCCCTCGGTGCGTCAGCCCCAGCATTTT. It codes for CSANPSVRQPQHF.

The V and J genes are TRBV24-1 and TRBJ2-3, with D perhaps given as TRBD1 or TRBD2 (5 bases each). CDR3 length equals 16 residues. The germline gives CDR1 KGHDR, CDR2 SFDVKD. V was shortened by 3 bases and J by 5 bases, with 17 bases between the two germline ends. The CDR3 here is CATSDGVQGRGDTQYF. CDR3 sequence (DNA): TGTGCCACCAGTGATGGGGTCCAGGGTCGGGGAGATACGCAGTATTTT.

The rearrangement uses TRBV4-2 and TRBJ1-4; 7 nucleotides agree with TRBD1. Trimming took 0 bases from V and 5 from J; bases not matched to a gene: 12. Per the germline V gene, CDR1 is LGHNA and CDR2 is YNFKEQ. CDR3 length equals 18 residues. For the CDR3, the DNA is TGTGCCAGCAGCCAAGAAGGGGGAACAGGGGCAAGGAATGAAAAACTGTTTTTT. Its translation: CASSQEGGTGARNEKLFF.

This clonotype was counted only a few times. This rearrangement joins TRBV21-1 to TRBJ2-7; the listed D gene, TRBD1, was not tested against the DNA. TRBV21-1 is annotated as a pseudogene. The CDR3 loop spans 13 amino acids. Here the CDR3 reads CASSKGTGGEQYF. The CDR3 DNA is TGTGCCAGCAGCAAAGGGACAGGGGGCGAGCAGTACTTC.

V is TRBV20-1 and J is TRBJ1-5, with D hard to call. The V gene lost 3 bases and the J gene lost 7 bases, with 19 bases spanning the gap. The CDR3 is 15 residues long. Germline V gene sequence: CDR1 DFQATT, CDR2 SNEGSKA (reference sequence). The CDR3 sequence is CSASPTGLGSQPQHF. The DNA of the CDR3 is TGCAGTGCTAGTCCGACGGGGTTAGGTTCGCAGCCCCAGCATTTT.

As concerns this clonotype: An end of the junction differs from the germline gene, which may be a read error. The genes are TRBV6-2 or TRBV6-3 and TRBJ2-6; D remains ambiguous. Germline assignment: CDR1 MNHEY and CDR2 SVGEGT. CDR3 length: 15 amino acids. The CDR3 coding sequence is TGTGCCGGCAGTCCCACTTTCTCTGGGGCCAACGTCCTGACTTTC. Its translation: CAGSPTFSGANVLTF.

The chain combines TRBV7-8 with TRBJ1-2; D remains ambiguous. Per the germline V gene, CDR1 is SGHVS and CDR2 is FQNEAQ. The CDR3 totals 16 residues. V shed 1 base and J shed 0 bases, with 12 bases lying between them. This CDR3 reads CASSLVSGGPNYGYTF. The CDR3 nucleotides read TGTGCCAGCAGCTTAGTTAGCGGCGGACCTAACTATGGCTACACCTTC.

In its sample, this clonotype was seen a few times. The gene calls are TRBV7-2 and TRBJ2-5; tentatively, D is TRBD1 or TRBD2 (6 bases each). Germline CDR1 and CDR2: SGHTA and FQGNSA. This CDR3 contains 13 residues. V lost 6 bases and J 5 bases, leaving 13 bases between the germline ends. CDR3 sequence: CASRPIGGETQYF. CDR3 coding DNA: TGTGCCAGCAGGCCCATAGGGGGGGAGACCCAGTACTTC.

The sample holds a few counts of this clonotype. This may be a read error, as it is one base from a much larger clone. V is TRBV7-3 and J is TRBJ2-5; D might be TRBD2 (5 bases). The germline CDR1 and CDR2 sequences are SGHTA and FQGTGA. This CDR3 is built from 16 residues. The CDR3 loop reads CVSSLGRNGLGETQYF. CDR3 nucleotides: TGTGTCAGCAGCTTAGGGAGAAATGGACTGGGGGAGACCCAGTACTTC. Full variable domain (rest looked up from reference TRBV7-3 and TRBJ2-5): GAGVSQTPSNKVTEKGKYVELRCDPISGHTALYWYRQSLGQGPEFLIYFQGTGAADDSGLPNDRFFAVRPEGSVSTLKIQRTERGDSAVYLCVSSLGRNGLGETQYFGPGTRLLVL.

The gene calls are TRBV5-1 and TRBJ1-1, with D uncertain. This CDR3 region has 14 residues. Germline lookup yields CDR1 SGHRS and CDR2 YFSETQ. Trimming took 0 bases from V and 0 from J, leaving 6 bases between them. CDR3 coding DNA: TGCGCCAGCAGCTTGGAATGGATGAACACTGAAGCTTTCTTT. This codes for CASSLEWMNTEAFF.

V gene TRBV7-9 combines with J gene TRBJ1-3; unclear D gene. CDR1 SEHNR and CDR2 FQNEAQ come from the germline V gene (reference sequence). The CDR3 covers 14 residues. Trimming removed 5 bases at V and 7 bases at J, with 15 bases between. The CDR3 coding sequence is TGTGCCAGCAGCCTACGCAACCCGGAGAACACCATATATTTT. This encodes CASSLRNPENTIYF.

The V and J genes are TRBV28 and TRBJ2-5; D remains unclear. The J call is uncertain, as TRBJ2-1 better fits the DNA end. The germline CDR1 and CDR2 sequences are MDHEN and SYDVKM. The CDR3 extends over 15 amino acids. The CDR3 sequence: CASSRPPAAYNEQFF. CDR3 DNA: TGTGCCAGCAGTCGGCCCCCTGCCGCGTACAATGAGCAGTTCTTC.

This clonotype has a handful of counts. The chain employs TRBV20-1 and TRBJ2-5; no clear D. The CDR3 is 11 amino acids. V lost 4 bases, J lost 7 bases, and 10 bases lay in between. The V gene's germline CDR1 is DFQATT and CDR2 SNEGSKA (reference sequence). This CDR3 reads CSAIGVGTQYF. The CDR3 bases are TGCAGTGCTATTGGTGTTGGGACCCAGTACTTC.

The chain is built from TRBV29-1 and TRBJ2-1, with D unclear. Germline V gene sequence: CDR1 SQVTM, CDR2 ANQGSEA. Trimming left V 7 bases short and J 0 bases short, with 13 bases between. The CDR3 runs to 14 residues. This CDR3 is CSAPAVGSYNEQFF. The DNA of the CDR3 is TGCAGCGCCCCTGCGGTCGGCTCCTACAATGAGCAGTTCTTC.

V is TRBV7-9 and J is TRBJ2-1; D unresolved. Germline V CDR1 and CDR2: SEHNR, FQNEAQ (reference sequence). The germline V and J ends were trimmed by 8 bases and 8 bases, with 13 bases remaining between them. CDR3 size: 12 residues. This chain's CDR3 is CASGEEIYEQFF. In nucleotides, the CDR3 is TGTGCCAGCGGAGAGGAAATCTATGAGCAGTTCTTC. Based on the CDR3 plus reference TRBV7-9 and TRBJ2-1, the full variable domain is DTGVSQNPRHKITKRGQNVTFRCDPISEHNRLYWYRQTLGQGPEFLTYFQNEAQLEKSRLLSDRFSAERPKGSFSTLEIQRTEQGDSAMYLCASGEEIYEQFFGPGTRLTVL.

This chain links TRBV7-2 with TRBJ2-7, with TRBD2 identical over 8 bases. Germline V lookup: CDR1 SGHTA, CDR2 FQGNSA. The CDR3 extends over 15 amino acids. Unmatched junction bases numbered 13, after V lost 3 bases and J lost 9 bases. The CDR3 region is CASSFVSAGAPGQYF. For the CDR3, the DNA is TGTGCCAGCAGCTTCGTCTCAGCGGGAGCCCCGGGGCAGTACTTC.

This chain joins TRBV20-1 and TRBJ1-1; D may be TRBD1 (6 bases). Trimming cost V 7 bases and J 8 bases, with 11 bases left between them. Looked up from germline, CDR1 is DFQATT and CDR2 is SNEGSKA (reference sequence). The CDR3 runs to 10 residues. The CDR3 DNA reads TGCAGTGGAGACACAGGGGAAGCTTTCTTT. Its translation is CSGDTGEAFF.